The rows below give T cell receptor beta chains drawn from one sample of a study of regulatory T cells in long-lasting Graves disease. TCRdb analysed the multiplex PCR reads with MiXCR anew, one entry per CDR3 protein. This sample has under 500,000 distinct CDR3 sequences, with under 25% found just once. The sample consisted of peripheral blood mononuclear cells (PBMCs), taken when the disease was refractory, from a patient treated with antithyroid drugs. The receptors shown here come from a female donor with Graves disease. Both conserved end residues are part of each CDR3. Clone size is stated in some rows and not others, as once, few, many or a class when expanded.

CASSSLGTVGNIQYF	TRBJ2-4	15	many	TRBV28
CASSTLGLGDEKLFF	TRBJ1-4	15	few	TRBV7-8
CASSPSGRPEAFF	TRBJ1-1	13	-	TRBV18
CASSLKGTGFNYGYTF	TRBJ1-2	16	few	TRBV3-1
CASSQASAPLSEQYF	TRBJ2-7	15	few	TRBV4-3
CSVVDRGYEQYF	TRBJ2-7	12	many	TRBV29-1
CASSQDPVGGLFF	TRBJ1-4	13	many	TRBV28
CASSESPPQRGSRNEQYF	TRBJ2-7	18	many	TRBV2
CASSPRPGVFSYEQYF	TRBJ2-7	16	-	TRBV5-1
CASSRNRGVYGYTF	TRBJ1-2	14	few	TRBV6-2/TRBV6-3
CASSAANEQYF	TRBJ2-7	11	-	TRBV12-3/TRBV12-4
CSARFLAGSLGRGTGELFF	TRBJ2-2	19	-	TRBV20-1
CASSPIRSVQETQYF	TRBJ2-5	15	-	TRBV18
CASSLELAGGLYEQYF	TRBJ2-7	16	many	TRBV28
CASSLESWFGLSYEQYF	TRBJ2-7	17	-	TRBV7-9